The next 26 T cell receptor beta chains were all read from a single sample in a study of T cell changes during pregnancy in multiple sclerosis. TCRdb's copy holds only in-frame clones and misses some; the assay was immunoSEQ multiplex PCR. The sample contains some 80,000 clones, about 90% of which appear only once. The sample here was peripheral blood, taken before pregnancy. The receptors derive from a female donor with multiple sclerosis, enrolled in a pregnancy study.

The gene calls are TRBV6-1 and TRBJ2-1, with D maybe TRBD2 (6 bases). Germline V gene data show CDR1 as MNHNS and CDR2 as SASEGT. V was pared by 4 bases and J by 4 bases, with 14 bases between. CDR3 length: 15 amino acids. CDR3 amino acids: CASSGNGRGYNEQFF. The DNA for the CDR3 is TGTGCCAGCAGTGGGAACGGGAGAGGTTACAATGAGCAGTTCTTC.

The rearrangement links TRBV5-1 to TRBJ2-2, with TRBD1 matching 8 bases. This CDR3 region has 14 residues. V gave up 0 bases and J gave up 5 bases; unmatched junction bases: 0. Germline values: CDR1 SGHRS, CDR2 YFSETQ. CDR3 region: CASSLGDRTGELFF. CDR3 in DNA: TGCGCCAGCAGCTTGGGGGACAGGACCGGGGAGCTGTTTTTT.

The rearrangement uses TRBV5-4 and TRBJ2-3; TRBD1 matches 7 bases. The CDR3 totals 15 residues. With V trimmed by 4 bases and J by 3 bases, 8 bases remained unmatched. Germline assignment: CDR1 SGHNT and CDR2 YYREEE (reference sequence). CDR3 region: CASSATGSETDTQYF. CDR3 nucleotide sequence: TGTGCCAGCAGCGCGACAGGGTCGGAAACAGATACGCAGTATTTT.

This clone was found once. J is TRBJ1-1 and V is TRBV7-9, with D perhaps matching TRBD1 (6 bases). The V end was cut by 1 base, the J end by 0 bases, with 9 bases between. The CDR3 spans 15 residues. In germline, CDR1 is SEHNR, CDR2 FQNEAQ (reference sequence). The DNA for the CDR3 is TGTGCCAGCAGCTTAGAGGGGGGGGTGAACACTGAAGCTTTCTTT. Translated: CASSLEGGVNTEAFF.

The CDR3, as DNA: TGTGCCAGCAGCTTAGGTGCACCCACATATGGCTACACCTTC. Protein sequence: CASSLGAPTYGYTF. V is TRBV7-9 and J is TRBJ1-2; no reliable D call. Trimming took 1 base from V and 5 from J, leaving 11 bases between them. The CDR3 runs 14 residues. CDR1 is SEHNR, CDR2 FQNEAQ, per germline (reference sequence).

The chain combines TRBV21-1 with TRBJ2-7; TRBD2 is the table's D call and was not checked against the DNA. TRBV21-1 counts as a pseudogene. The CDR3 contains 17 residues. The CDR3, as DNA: TGTGCCAGCAGCAAAAAGGGTCAGGTTTTAGCGGACTACGAGCAGTACTTC. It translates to CASSKKGQVLADYEQYF.

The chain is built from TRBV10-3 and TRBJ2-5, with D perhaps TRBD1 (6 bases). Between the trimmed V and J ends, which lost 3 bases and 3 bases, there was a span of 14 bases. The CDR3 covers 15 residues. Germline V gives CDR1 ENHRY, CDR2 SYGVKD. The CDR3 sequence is CAISDPLQGKETQYF. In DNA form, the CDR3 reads TGTGCCATCAGTGACCCATTACAGGGAAAAGAGACCCAGTACTTC.

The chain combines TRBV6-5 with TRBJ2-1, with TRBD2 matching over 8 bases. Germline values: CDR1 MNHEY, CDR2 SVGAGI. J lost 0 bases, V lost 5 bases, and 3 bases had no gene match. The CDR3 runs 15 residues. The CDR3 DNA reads TGTGCCAGCAGTCGACTAGCGAGCTCCTACAATGAGCAGTTCTTC. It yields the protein CASSRLASSYNEQFF.

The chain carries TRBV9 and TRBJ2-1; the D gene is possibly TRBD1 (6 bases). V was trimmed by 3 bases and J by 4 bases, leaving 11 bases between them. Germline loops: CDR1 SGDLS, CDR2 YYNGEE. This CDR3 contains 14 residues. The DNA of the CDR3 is TGTGCCAGCAGCGCTCACCAGGGGTACAATGAGCAGTTCTTC. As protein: CASSAHQGYNEQFF.

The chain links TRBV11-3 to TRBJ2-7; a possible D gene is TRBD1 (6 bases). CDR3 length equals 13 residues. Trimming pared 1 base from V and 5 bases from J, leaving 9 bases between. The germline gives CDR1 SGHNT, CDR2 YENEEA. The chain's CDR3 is CASSLAGVDEQYF. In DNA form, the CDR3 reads TGTGCCAGCAGCTTAGCAGGGGTCGACGAGCAGTACTTC. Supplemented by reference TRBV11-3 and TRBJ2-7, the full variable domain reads EAGVVQSPRYKIIEKKQPVAFWCNPISGHNTLYWYLQNLGQGPELLIRYENEEAVDDSQLPKDRFSAERLKGVDSTLKIQPAELGDSAVYLCASSLAGVDEQYFGPGTRLTVT.

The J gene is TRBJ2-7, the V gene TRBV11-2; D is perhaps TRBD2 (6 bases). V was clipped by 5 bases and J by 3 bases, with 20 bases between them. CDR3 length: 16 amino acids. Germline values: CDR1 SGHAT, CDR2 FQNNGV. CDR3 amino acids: CASSHLAAGSNYEQYF. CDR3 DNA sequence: TGTGCCAGCAGCCATCTGGCGGCGGGATCGAACTACGAGCAGTACTTC.

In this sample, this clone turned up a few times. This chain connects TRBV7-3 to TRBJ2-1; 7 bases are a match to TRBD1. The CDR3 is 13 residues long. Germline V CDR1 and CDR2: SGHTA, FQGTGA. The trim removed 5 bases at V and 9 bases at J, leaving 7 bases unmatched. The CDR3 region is CASSRQGFGEQFF. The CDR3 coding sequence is TGTGCCAGCAGCCGACAGGGATTCGGTGAGCAGTTCTTC.

The CDR3 region has the DNA TGTGCCAGCAGTGAGGACTACACCGGGGAGCTGTTTTTT. Translated, it gives CASSEDYTGELFF. This chain connects TRBV6-4 to TRBJ2-2; D possibly corresponds to TRBD2 (5 bases). Germline V CDR1 and CDR2: MRHNA, SNTAGT. The CDR3 consists of 13 residues. Trimming pared 3 bases from V and 3 bases from J, leaving 5 bases between.

CDR3 in DNA: TGTGCCAGTAGTACCATCGGGACTGCAGATACGCAGTATTTT. Its protein product is CASSTIGTADTQYF. The genes are TRBV19 and TRBJ2-3, with a tentative D call TRBD2 (6 bases). Trimming cost V 4 bases and J 4 bases, with 12 bases left between them. Germline V gene sequence: CDR1 LNHDA, CDR2 SQIVND (reference sequence). This CDR3 contains 14 residues. Based on the CDR3 plus reference TRBV19 and TRBJ2-3, the full variable domain is DGGITQSPKYLFRKEGQNVTLSCEQNLNHDAMYWYRQDPGQGLRLIYYSQIVNDFQKGDIAEGYSVSREKKESFPLTVTSAQKNPTAFYLCASSTIGTADTQYFGPGTRLTVL.

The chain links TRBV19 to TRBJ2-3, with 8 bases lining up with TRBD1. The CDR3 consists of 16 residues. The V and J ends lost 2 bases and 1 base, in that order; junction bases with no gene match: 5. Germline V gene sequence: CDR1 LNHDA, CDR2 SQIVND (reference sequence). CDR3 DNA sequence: TGTGCCAGTAGTATACTCCCGGGACAGGGCACAGATACGCAGTATTTT. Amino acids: CASSILPGQGTDTQYF.

CDR3 amino acids: CASSPGLAGKKGSEFTQYF. CDR3 coding DNA: TGTGCCAGCTCACCAGGACTAGCGGGGAAGAAGGGTTCCGAATTCACGCAGTATTTT. This chain joins TRBV18 and TRBJ2-3; 12 bases align to TRBD2. The trim removed 2 bases at V and 9 bases at J, leaving 18 bases unmatched. CDR3 length: 19 residues. Germline CDR1 reads KGHSH; CDR2 reads LQKENI.

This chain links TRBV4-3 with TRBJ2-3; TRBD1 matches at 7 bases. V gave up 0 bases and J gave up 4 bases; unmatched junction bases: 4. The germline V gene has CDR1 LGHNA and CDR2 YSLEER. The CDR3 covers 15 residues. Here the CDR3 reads CASSQDRQGSDTQYF. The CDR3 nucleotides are TGCGCCAGCAGCCAAGATCGACAGGGTTCAGATACGCAGTATTTT.

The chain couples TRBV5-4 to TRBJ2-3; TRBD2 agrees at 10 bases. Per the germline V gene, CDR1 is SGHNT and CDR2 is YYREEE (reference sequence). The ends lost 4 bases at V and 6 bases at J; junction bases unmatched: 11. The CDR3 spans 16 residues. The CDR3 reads CASSPEAGGPGDTQYF. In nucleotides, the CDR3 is TGTGCCAGCAGCCCGGAAGCGGGAGGGCCTGGTGATACGCAGTATTTT.

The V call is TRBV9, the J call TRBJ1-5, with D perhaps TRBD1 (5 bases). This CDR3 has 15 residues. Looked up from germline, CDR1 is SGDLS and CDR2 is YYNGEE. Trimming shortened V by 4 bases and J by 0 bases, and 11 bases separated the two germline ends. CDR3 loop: CASSPTDYSNQPQHF. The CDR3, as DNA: TGTGCCAGCAGCCCGACAGATTATAGCAATCAGCCCCAGCATTTT.

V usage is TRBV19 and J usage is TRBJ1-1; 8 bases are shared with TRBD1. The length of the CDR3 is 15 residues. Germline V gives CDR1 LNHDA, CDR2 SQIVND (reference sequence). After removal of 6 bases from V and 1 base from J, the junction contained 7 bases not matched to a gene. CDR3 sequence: CASSPDREWNTEAFF. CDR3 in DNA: TGTGCCAGTAGCCCGGACAGGGAATGGAACACTGAAGCTTTCTTT.

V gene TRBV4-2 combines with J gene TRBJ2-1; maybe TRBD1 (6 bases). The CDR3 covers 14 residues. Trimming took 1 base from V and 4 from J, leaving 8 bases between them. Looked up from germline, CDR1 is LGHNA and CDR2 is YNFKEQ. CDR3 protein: CASSQGGGYNEQFF. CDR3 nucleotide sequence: TGTGCCAGCAGCCAAGGAGGGGGTTACAATGAGCAGTTCTTC.

This CDR3 reads CASRPQASGTDTQYF. CDR3 DNA sequence: TGTGCCAGCAGACCCCAGGCCTCAGGCACAGATACGCAGTATTTT. This sequence joins TRBV28 and TRBJ2-3, with D hard to call. This CDR3 is 15 amino acids long. CDR1 and CDR2 from the germline V gene are MDHEN and SYDVKM. With 6 bases removed from V and 1 base from J, the gap between germline ends came to 14 bases. Using reference TRBV28 and TRBJ2-3 for the parts outside the CDR3, the full variable domain is DVKVTQSSRYLVKRTGEKVFLECVQDMDHENMFWYRQDPGLGLRLIYFSYDVKMKEKGDIPEGYSVSREKKERFSLILESASTNQTSMYLCASRPQASGTDTQYFGPGTRLTVL.

Written as DNA, the CDR3 is TGTGCCAGCAGGCCCGTAGTTTCATATACGCAGTATTTT. The encoded protein is CASRPVVSYTQYF. V usage is TRBV28 and J usage is TRBJ2-3; D is unclear. V was clipped by 6 bases and J by 7 bases, with 14 bases between them. CDR1 and CDR2 from the germline V gene are MDHEN and SYDVKM. This CDR3 is 13 amino acids long.

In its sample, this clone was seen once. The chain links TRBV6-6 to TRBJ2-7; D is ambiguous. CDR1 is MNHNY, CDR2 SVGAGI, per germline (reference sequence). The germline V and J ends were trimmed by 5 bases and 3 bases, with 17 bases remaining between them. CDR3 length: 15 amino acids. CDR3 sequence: CASSAERQTDYEQYF. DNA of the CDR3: TGTGCCAGCAGTGCTGAACGACAAACTGACTACGAGCAGTACTTC.

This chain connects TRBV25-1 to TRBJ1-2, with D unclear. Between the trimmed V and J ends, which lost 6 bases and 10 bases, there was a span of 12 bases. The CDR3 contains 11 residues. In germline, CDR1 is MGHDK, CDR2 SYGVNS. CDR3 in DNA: TGTGCCAGCAGCCGAGCGGGTATCTACACCTTC. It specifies CASSRAGIYTF.

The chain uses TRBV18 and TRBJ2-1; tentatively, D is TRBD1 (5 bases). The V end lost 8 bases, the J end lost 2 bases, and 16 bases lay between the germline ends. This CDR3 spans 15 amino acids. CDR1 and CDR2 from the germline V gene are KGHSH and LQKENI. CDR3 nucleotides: TGTGCCAGCCACCTTGGGCAGGGCGCCTACAATGAGCAGTTCTTC. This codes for CASHLGQGAYNEQFF.